The 24 T cell receptor beta chains presented below share a single source sample, sequenced in a study of post-analysis software for immune sequencing data. Overall study findings and caveats: Patients showed TRBV5-6, TRBV5-1 and TRBV20-1 among 4 or 5 TRBV segments more frequent than in controls.

These receptors have no identified antigens. Unique molecular identifiers featured in each of the TCR beta cDNA libraries. TCRdb processed the PCR reads anew with MiXCR; each CDR3 protein has one entry. The top ten clones hold 4.9% of a sample with approximately 770,000 distinct CDR3 sequences, roughly 50% of them seen once. Sequenced input: blood. These receptor sequences come from a girl between 5 and 17 years old with multiple sclerosis.

Worth noting for this clonotype: Being one base from a much bigger clone, this may be a read error. The gene calls are TRBV10-3 and TRBJ2-7; D is possibly TRBD1 (6 bases). The CDR3 is 16 residues long. The germline V gene has CDR1 ENHRY and CDR2 SYGVKD. The CDR3 here is CAISDFWTGGSYGQYF. The DNA of the CDR3 is TGTGCCATCAGTGACTTCTGGACTGGGGGCTCCTACGGGCAGTACTTC.

This chain uses TRBV10-2 with TRBJ2-3; D is possibly TRBD2 (5 bases). The CDR3 is 16 residues long. Germline CDR1 and CDR2: WSHSY and SAAADI. Trimming took off 2 bases at V and 0 bases at J, with 12 bases between the two ends. The CDR3 bases are TGCGCCAGCAGTGAGCCTGCACTAGGTAGCACAGATACGCAGTATTTT. Translation: CASSEPALGSTDTQYF.

This clonotype has just a few counts. The chain combines TRBV7-9 with TRBJ2-4; 9 positions match TRBD2. CDR1 SEHNR and CDR2 FQNEAQ come from the germline V gene (reference sequence). This CDR3 comprises 16 residues. The V segment lost 1 base and the J segment 13 bases; nucleotides outside the gene matches: 14. As DNA, the CDR3 is TGTGCCAGCAGCTTAGTCGCCCTAGCGGGATGGGGTGAGCAGTACTTC. It codes for CASSLVALAGWGEQYF.

CDR3 nucleotide sequence: TGTGCCAGCAGCTTGCCCGACGGAGTCTCTGACTATGGCTACACCTTC. Protein: CASSLPDGVSDYGYTF. V and J are TRBV5-6 and TRBJ1-2; D gene unclear. Deletions cut 1 base from V and 3 bases from J, with 16 bases between. CDR1 and CDR2 from the germline V gene are SGHDT and YYEEEE. This CDR3 is built from 16 residues.

The CDR3 region has the DNA TGTGCCAGCAGCTTAGTCAAGAACACAGATACGCAGTATTTT. Its translation is CASSLVKNTDTQYF. The rearrangement joins TRBV7-2 to TRBJ2-3; D unresolved. The CDR3 runs to 14 residues. Per germline, CDR1 SGHTA and CDR2 FQGNSA. Trimming left V 1 base short and J 2 bases short, with 7 bases between.

The chain joins TRBV14 to TRBJ2-7; 9 positions agree with TRBD1. This CDR3 is built from 15 residues. The J segment lost 7 bases and the V segment lost 0 bases, leaving 7 bases of the junction unmatched. In germline, CDR1 is SGHDN, CDR2 FVKESK. In DNA, the CDR3 is TGTGCCAGCAGCCAAGATGGGGGACAGGGACGGGAGCAGTACTTC. Amino acids: CASSQDGGQGREQYF.

This clonotype was seen a handful of times. The V call is TRBV20-1, the J call TRBJ1-2; no definite D call. V lost 0 bases and J 4 bases, leaving 12 bases between the germline ends. The CDR3 length is 14 residues. Germline CDR1 is DFQATT and CDR2 is SNEGSKA (reference sequence). The chain's CDR3 is CSARDLVGTYGYTF. In nucleotides, the CDR3 is TGCAGTGCTAGAGATCTCGTGGGCACCTATGGCTACACCTTC.

V and J are TRBV20-1 and TRBJ2-5, with 9 nucleotides matching TRBD1. The V gene's germline CDR1 is DFQATT and CDR2 SNEGSKA (reference sequence). The CDR3 sequence is 17 residues long. J lost 2 bases, V lost 2 bases, and 12 bases had no gene match. In nucleotides, the CDR3 is TGCAGTGCTAGATCGCCAGGTGACAGGGGGGAGCAAGAGACCCAGTACTTC. Amino acids: CSARSPGDRGEQETQYF.

Only a few counts were recorded for this clonotype. This CDR3 is missing its conserved last phenylalanine or tryptophan, likely due to a read error. This chain joins TRBV7-2 and TRBJ2-2, with D unclear. Germline V gene sequence: CDR1 SGHTA, CDR2 FQGNSA. V shed 5 bases and J shed 6 bases, with 13 bases lying between them. The CDR3 extends over 14 amino acids. The CDR3 DNA sequence: TGTGCCAGCAGCGTGACTCGGGTCCCCGGGGAGCTGTTTTGT. The encoded protein is CASSVTRVPGELFC.

This clonotype was seen only once. V and J are TRBV6-5 and TRBJ2-5; TRBD2 matches at 7 bases. With 2 bases clipped from V and 4 bases from J, the junction kept 7 bases outside the gene matches. Germline V gene data show CDR1 as MNHEY and CDR2 as SVGAGI. The CDR3 extends over 15 amino acids. CDR3 nucleotide sequence: TGTGCCAGCAGTTACGGGGCGGGAGTCTCAGAGACCCAGTACTTC. Residues: CASSYGAGVSETQYF.

The chain has TRBV4-1 and TRBJ1-6; D is uncertain. Trimming took 1 base from V and 8 from J, leaving 12 bases between them. Germline CDR1 MGHRA, CDR2 YSYEKL. The CDR3 is 15 amino acids. CDR3 loop: CASSQGTASDSPLHF. Here the CDR3 DNA reads TGCGCCAGCAGCCAAGGGACTGCCTCGGATTCACCCCTCCACTTT.

This clonotype was seen more than once but under ten times. The rearrangement links TRBV7-2 to TRBJ1-2; D may be TRBD1 (6 bases). CDR1 and CDR2 from the germline V gene are SGHTA and FQGNSA. Trimming shortened V by 8 bases and J by 3 bases, and 13 bases separated the two germline ends. The CDR3 is 13 amino acids. CDR3 in amino acids: CASANGGHYGYTF. The CDR3 region has the DNA TGTGCCAGCGCTAATGGGGGGCACTATGGCTACACCTTC.

The rearrangement uses TRBV29-1 and TRBJ1-4, with no clear D. Per germline, CDR1 SQVTM and CDR2 ANQGSEA. Trimming removed 5 bases at V and 0 bases at J, with 22 bases between. This CDR3 is 18 amino acids long. The CDR3: CSVPPRRTAFATNEKLFF. CDR3 coding DNA: TGCAGCGTTCCCCCGCGGAGGACGGCGTTTGCAACTAATGAAAAACTGTTTTTT. Combining the CDR3 with reference TRBV29-1 and TRBJ1-4 gives the whole variable domain SAVISQKPSRDICQRGTSLTIQCQVDSQVTMMFWYRQQPGQSLTLIATANQGSEATYESGFVIDKFPISRPNLTFSTLTVSNMSPEDSSIYLCSVPPRRTAFATNEKLFFGSGTQLSVL.

This chain joins TRBV5-1 and TRBJ1-2; 10 positions match TRBD1. This CDR3 comprises 14 residues. Germline V gene data show CDR1 as SGHRS and CDR2 as YFSETQ. J was trimmed by 7 bases and V by 3 bases; bases with no gene match: 6. In DNA, the CDR3 is TGCGCCAGCAGCTCGCCGGGACAGGGGAGTGGCTACACCTTC. It specifies CASSSPGQGSGYTF.

This clonotype was counted a few times. This chain uses TRBV20-1 with TRBJ2-7, with D perhaps matching TRBD1 (6 bases). Near its end, the DNA agrees better with TRBJ2-5, so the J call may be wrong. This CDR3 has 13 amino acids. Germline-derived CDR1 and CDR2 are DFQATT and SNEGSKA (reference sequence). The CDR3, as DNA: TGCAGTGCGGGGAGACAGGAGAAAGAGACCCAGTACTTC. This sequence encodes CSAGRQEKETQYF.

This rearrangement joins TRBV20-1 to TRBJ2-1, with 8 bases that match TRBD1. V trimming: 0 bases; J trimming: 3 bases; junction bases outside the gene matches: 4. Germline assignment: CDR1 DFQATT and CDR2 SNEGSKA (reference sequence). The length of the CDR3 is 15 residues. CDR3 sequence reads: CSARDRGTGYNEQFF. The CDR3 DNA is TGCAGTGCTAGAGATCGAGGGACAGGCTACAATGAGCAGTTCTTC.

This clonotype appeared a few times. The chain employs TRBV12-5 and TRBJ2-1; D perhaps matches TRBD2 (6 bases). Germline V CDR1 and CDR2: LGHNT, FRNRAP. This CDR3 has 16 residues. Trimming pared 1 base from V and 2 bases from J, leaving 12 bases between. The chain's CDR3 is CASGLEAGNPYNEQFF. The CDR3 bases are TGTGCTAGTGGTTTGGAAGCGGGCAACCCCTACAATGAGCAGTTCTTC.

V is TRBV11-2 and J is TRBJ2-7, with 9 bases identical to TRBD2. The germline V gene encodes CDR1 SGHAT and CDR2 FQNNGV. V trimming: 0 bases; J trimming: 0 bases; junction bases outside the gene matches: 6. The CDR3 is made up of 17 amino acids. The CDR3 DNA reads as TGTGCCAGCAGCTTAGAAGCGGGAGGCGCGCTCTCCTACGAGCAGTACTTC. Amino acid sequence: CASSLEAGGALSYEQYF. Using reference TRBV11-2 and TRBJ2-7 for the parts outside the CDR3, the full variable domain is EAGVAQSPRYKIIEKRQSVAFWCNPISGHATLYWYQQILGQGPKLLIQFQNNGVVDDSQLPKDRFSAERLKGVDSTLKIQPAKLEDSAVYLCASSLEAGGALSYEQYFGPGTRLTVT.

This chain joins TRBV7-2 and TRBJ2-3, with TRBD2 as a possible D gene (6 bases). With 7 bases removed from V and 1 base from J, the gap between germline ends came to 15 bases. This CDR3 is built from 15 residues. Germline lookup yields CDR1 SGHTA and CDR2 FQGNSA. The CDR3 spells CASTYRGLGTDTQYF. Written as DNA, the CDR3 is TGTGCCAGCACCTACCGGGGACTGGGCACAGATACGCAGTATTTT.

This rearrangement joins TRBV9 to TRBJ2-1; D gene uncertain. CDR1 SGDLS and CDR2 YYNGEE come from the germline V gene. CDR3 length equals 12 residues. V was shortened by 4 bases and J by 10 bases, with 12 bases between the two germline ends. DNA of the CDR3: TGTGCCAGCAGCCCCCTAGTAGGGGAGCAGTTCTTC. As protein: CASSPLVGEQFF.

A remark on this clonotype: One end of the junction varies from germline; a read error may be responsible. The chain employs TRBV2 and TRBJ2-4; 7 positions agree with TRBD2. The CDR3 totals 13 residues. Germline V gives CDR1 SNHLY, CDR2 FYNNEI. CDR3 nucleotides: TGTACCAGCATGATAGCGCCCGCGGGGGAGCAGTACTTC. Protein sequence: CTSMIAPAGEQYF.

Only a few counts were recorded for this clonotype. The chain has TRBV10-1 and TRBJ2-1; 8 bases align to TRBD2. CDR1 and CDR2 from the germline V gene are WNHNN and SYGVQD (reference sequence). With 3 bases clipped from V and 5 bases from J, the junction kept 6 bases outside the gene matches. This CDR3 is 15 amino acids long. The CDR3 bases are TGCGCCAGCAGTGACGGAGCGGGAGTTAACAATGAGCAGTTCTTC. The encoded protein is CASSDGAGVNNEQFF.

This clonotype was found a few times. Compared with germline, one end of the junction differs, possibly owing to a read error. The chain carries TRBV6-2 or TRBV6-3 and TRBJ2-1; the match to TRBD2 covers 13 bases. This CDR3 has 18 amino acids. CDR1 and CDR2 from the germline V gene are MNHEY and SVGEGT. CDR3 coding DNA: TGTGCCAGCAGCTACTTCTGGACTAGCGGGAGCTCCTACAATGAGCAGTTCTTC. Its protein product is CASSYFWTSGSSYNEQFF.

Comments on this clonotype: The junction departs from germline at one end; a sequencing error may be responsible. The rearrangement links TRBV13 to TRBJ2-3; the match to TRBD2 covers 13 bases. Germline CDR1 is PRHDT and CDR2 is FYEKMQ (reference sequence). The CDR3 runs to 16 residues. CDR3 in amino acids: CASSLTSGRAEDTQYF. CDR3 DNA: TGCGCCAGCAGCTTAACTAGCGGGAGGGCCGAAGATACGCAGTATTTT.